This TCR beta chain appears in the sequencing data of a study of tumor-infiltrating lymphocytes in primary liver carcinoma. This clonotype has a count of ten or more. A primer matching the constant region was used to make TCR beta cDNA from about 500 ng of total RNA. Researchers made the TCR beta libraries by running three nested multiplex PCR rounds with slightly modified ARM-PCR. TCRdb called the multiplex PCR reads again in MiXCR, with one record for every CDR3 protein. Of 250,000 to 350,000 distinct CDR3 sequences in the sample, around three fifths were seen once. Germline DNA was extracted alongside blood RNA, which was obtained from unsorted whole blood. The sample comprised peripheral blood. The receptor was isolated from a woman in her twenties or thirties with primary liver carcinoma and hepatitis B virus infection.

This chain's CDR3 is CASNDRQTNYGYTF. CDR3 nucleotides: TGTGCCAGCAACGATCGACAGACTAACTATGGCTACACCTTC. The chain couples TRBV6-2 or TRBV6-3 to TRBJ1-2; a possible D gene is TRBD1 (5 bases). The CDR3 totals 14 residues. CDR1 is MNHEY, CDR2 SVGEGT, per germline. The germline V and J ends were trimmed by 7 bases and 0 bases, with 12 bases remaining between them.